This T cell receptor (beta chain) appears in the sequencing data of a study of T cell responses to AZD1222 COVID-19 vaccine. The study, taken as a whole, reports: Sampled repertoires all dated from after the peak T cell response.

The protocol was immunoSEQ multiplex PCR, while the TCRdb copy is restricted to in-frame clones and leaves out a portion. This table holds just under 75,000 clones, 80% found once. Turning to this clone: Its antigen is not identified.

The CDR3 contains 15 residues. The J segment lost 4 bases and the V segment lost 9 bases, leaving 12 bases of the junction unmatched. Per germline, CDR1 MDHEN and CDR2 SYDVKM. V is TRBV28 and J is TRBJ2-7; TRBD1 matches 10 bases. This specimen consisted of peripheral blood, obtained 28 days after the second AZD1222 dose. This receptor was obtained from an adult who received the AZD1222 COVID-19 vaccine. This CDR3 is CASSAGTGVGYEQYF. The CDR3, as DNA: TGTGCCAGTTCAGCCGGGACAGGGGTTGGGTACGAGCAGTACTTC.